The sequence of this T cell receptor (beta chain) was determined in a study of CD8 T cells in Susac syndrome. CD8+ and CD4+ T cells circulating in blood were sequenced for TCR beta. When the RNA was reverse transcribed, random hexamers were used with an input of about 0.5 to 1 ug. MiXCR was run by TCRdb on the immunoSEQ multiplex PCR reads, yielding one entry per CDR3 protein. The sample has approximately 110,000 distinct CDR3 sequences; around 94% are singletons. The sample consisted of CD4+ T cells from PBMCs. This TCR was sampled from a human donor in good health.

CDR3 coding DNA: TGTGCCAGCAGTTTCGACCGGGACAAATTTGGCTACACCTTC. Protein product: CASSFDRDKFGYTF. The chain employs TRBV6-5 and TRBJ1-2; TRBD1 is a possible D gene (6 bases). There are 14 residues in the CDR3. Germline CDR1 reads MNHEY; CDR2 reads SVGAGI. Trimming left V 4 bases short and J 7 bases short, with 16 bases between.